The present entry profiles one T cell receptor (beta chain) with its context. Its specificity is unknown. The data originate from a study of monozygotic twins with inflammatory bowel disease. Notes on the study in general: Especially with disease activity, IBD patients shared fewer clonotypes with others than healthy twins did.

Total RNA isolation used whole blood (no T cell sorting was performed). Every TCR library consumed approximately 4,000 ng of total RNA. Template-switch reactions added UMIs with a 6-nucleotide sample barcode. TCRdb derives one entry per CDR3 protein from the 5' RACE reads, leaving out DNA. This table lists 200,000 to 250,000 distinct CDR3 sequences. Sequenced: blood. The sequence was collected from a human donor with ulcerative colitis or Crohn's disease, or a healthy co-twin of an affected twin (not recorded which).

CDR3 protein: CASRRTLNYGYTF. This chain joins TRBV19 and TRBJ1-2; TCRdb proposes TRBD1, but this gene call is untestable without DNA. Germline V gene data show CDR1 as LNHDA and CDR2 as SQIVND (reference sequence). This CDR3 has 13 amino acids.